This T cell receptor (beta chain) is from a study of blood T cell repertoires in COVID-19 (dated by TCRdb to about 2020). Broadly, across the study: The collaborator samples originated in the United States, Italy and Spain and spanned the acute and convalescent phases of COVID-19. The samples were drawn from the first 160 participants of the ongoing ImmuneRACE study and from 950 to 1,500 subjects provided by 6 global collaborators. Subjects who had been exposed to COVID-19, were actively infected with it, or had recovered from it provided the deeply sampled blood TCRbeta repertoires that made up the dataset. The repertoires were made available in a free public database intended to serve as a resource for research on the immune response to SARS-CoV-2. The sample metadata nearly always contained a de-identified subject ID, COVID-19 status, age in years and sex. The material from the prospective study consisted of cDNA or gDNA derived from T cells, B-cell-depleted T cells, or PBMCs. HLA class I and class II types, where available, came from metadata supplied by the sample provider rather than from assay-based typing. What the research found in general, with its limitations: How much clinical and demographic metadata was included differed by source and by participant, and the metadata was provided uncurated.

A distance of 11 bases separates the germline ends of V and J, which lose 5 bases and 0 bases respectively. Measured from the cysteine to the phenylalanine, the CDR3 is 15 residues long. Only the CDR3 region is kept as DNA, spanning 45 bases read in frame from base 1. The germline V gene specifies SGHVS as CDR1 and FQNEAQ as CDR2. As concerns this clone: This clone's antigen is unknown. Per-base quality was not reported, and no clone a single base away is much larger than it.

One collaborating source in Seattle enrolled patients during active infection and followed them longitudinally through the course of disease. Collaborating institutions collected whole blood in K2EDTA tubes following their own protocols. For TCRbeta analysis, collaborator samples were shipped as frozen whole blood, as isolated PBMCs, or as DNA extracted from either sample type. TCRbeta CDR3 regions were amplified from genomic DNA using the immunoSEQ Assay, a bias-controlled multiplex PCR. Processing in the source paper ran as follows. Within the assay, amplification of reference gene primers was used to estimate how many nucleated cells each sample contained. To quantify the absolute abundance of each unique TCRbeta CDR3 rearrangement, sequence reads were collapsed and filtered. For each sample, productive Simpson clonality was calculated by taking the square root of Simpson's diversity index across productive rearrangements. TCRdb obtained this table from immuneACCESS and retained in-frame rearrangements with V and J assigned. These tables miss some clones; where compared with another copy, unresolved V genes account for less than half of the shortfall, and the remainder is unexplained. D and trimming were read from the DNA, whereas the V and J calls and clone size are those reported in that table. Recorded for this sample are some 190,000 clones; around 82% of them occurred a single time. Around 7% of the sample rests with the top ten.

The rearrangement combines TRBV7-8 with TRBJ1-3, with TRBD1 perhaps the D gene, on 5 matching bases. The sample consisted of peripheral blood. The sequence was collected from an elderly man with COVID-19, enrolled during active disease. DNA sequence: TGTGCCAGCAGCGCGGGACCGATCTCTGGAAACACCATATATTTT. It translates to CASSAGPISGNTIYF.